The 28 T cell receptor beta chains in this list originate from one sample, sequenced in a study of shared clonotypes between healthy human individuals. The assay was immunoSEQ multiplex PCR, and TCRdb's table has in-frame clones only and misses some. The table has some 2.1 million clones, around 93% seen once. Terminally differentiated effector memory CD45RA+ cells were excluded by CCR7 positive selection of CD45RO-negative cells. The sample taken for sequencing was naive CD8+ T cells from PBMCs. The receptor source for this set is a man between 18 and 29 years old in good health. Some clones in this sample may be carry-over from other donors' samples.

The rearrangement links TRBV11-2 to TRBJ2-1; D not certain. The germline V gene has CDR1 SGHAT and CDR2 FQNNGV. The CDR3 has 15 residues. The V end was cut by 0 bases, the J end by 3 bases, with 9 bases between. Written as DNA, the CDR3 is TGTGCCAGCAGCTTAGAGCAGGCATACTACAATGAGCAGTTCTTC. Translation: CASSLEQAYYNEQFF.

The V call is TRBV7-2, the J call TRBJ2-1; D gene unclear. The CDR3 has 14 amino acids. Germline CDR1 is SGHTA and CDR2 is FQGNSA. V was pared by 4 bases and J by 0 bases, with 7 bases between. CDR3 bases: TGTGCCAGCAGCTCGACGGTCTCCTACAATGAGCAGTTCTTC. Amino acid sequence: CASSSTVSYNEQFF.

CDR3: CASSLEAWAGLTDTQYF. Written as DNA, the CDR3 is TGTGCCAGCAGTTTGGAGGCCTGGGCGGGACTCACAGATACGCAGTATTTT. The V and J genes are TRBV28 and TRBJ2-3, with D maybe TRBD2 (6 bases). V lost 3 bases and J lost 2, with 18 bases in between. This CDR3 spans 17 amino acids. The germline CDR1 and CDR2 sequences are MDHEN and SYDVKM. The full variable domain, its missing parts supplied by reference TRBV28 and TRBJ2-3, is DVKVTQSSRYLVKRTGEKVFLECVQDMDHENMFWYRQDPGLGLRLIYFSYDVKMKEKGDIPEGYSVSREKKERFSLILESASTNQTSMYLCASSLEAWAGLTDTQYFGPGTRLTVL.

This chain joins TRBV5-8 and TRBJ2-7, with D perhaps TRBD2 (5 bases). Germline V lookup: CDR1 SGHTS, CDR2 YDEGEE. This CDR3 is 18 amino acids long. V was shortened by 0 bases and J by 3 bases, with 22 bases between the two germline ends. The CDR3 bases are TGTGCCAGCAGCTTGGACGGGGTCGAGGGAATAATCGGCTACGAGCAGTACTTC. It codes for CASSLDGVEGIIGYEQYF.

The gene calls are TRBV6-5 and TRBJ2-1, with 14 bases identical to TRBD2. V shed 6 bases and J 8 bases; nucleotides not matched to a gene: 6. CDR3 length: 15 residues. The germline gives CDR1 MNHEY, CDR2 SVGAGI. The CDR3 loop reads CASRPGLAGVDEQFF. DNA of the CDR3: TGTGCCAGCAGACCGGGACTAGCGGGAGTCGATGAGCAGTTCTTC.

CDR3 amino acids: CASSFFPGATGELFF. DNA of the CDR3: TGTGCCAGCAGTTTTTTCCCGGGGGCAACCGGGGAGCTGTTTTTT. The genes are TRBV28 and TRBJ2-2; D is tentatively TRBD1 or TRBD2 (6 bases each). This CDR3 spans 15 amino acids. The V and J ends lost 3 bases and 5 bases respectively, with 13 bases between them. CDR1 is MDHEN and CDR2 is SYDVKM in the germline V gene.

The chain links TRBV5-1 to TRBJ2-5; D not certain. The CDR3 totals 11 residues. Trimming took off 8 bases at V and 5 bases at J, with 10 bases between the two ends. The germline CDR1 and CDR2 sequences are SGHRS and YFSETQ. The CDR3 spells CASSNSETQYF. The CDR3 nucleotides read TGCGCCAGTTCAAACAGCGAGACCCAGTACTTC.

This clone came up once. The chain employs TRBV28 and TRBJ2-1, with D perhaps matching TRBD2 (5 bases). Germline V gene lookup returns CDR1 MDHEN and CDR2 SYDVKM. Trimming stripped 2 bases from V and 3 bases from J, with 20 bases between. The CDR3 runs to 18 residues. In DNA, the CDR3 is TGTGCCAGCAGTTTAGCCCGGGATTCGTTACTAAACTACAATGAGCAGTTCTTC. The encoded protein is CASSLARDSLLNYNEQFF. The full variable domain, rest sourced from reference TRBV28 and TRBJ2-1, is DVKVTQSSRYLVKRTGEKVFLECVQDMDHENMFWYRQDPGLGLRLIYFSYDVKMKEKGDIPEGYSVSREKKERFSLILESASTNQTSMYLCASSLARDSLLNYNEQFFGPGTRLTVL.

This clone was observed at least ten times. The chain combines TRBV28 with TRBJ1-4; TRBD1 might be the D (6 bases). The CDR3 extends over 19 amino acids. V was pared by 2 bases and J by 1 base, with 20 bases between. Germline CDR1 is MDHEN and CDR2 is SYDVKM. CDR3 loop: CASSLGVGASLETNEKLFF. The DNA of the CDR3 is TGTGCCAGCAGTTTAGGGGTGGGGGCGTCTCTGGAAACTAATGAAAAACTGTTTTTT. The whole variable domain, remainder taken from reference TRBV28 and TRBJ1-4, is DVKVTQSSRYLVKRTGEKVFLECVQDMDHENMFWYRQDPGLGLRLIYFSYDVKMKEKGDIPEGYSVSREKKERFSLILESASTNQTSMYLCASSLGVGASLETNEKLFFGSGTQLSVL.

The chain combines TRBV19 with TRBJ2-1, with 7 nucleotides matching TRBD2. The CDR3 totals 14 residues. Germline V gives CDR1 LNHDA, CDR2 SQIVND (reference sequence). The V and J ends lost 5 bases and 8 bases, in that order; junction bases with no gene match: 9. This CDR3 reads CASSSRLAVDEQFF. In DNA, the CDR3 is TGTGCCAGTAGTTCCAGACTAGCTGTTGATGAGCAGTTCTTC.

CDR3 residues: CASSSPSNKNIQYF. The CDR3 coding sequence is TGTGCCAGCAGCTCCCCTAGCAACAAAAACATTCAGTACTTC. The chain employs TRBV7-9 and TRBJ2-4; TRBD2 is a possible D gene (5 bases). Germline V gene sequence: CDR1 SEHNR, CDR2 FQNEAQ (reference sequence). The CDR3 is made up of 14 amino acids. V was clipped by 4 bases and J by 3 bases, with 10 bases between them.

The J gene is TRBJ2-1, the V gene TRBV5-6, with unresolved D. The CDR3 length is 16 residues. CDR1 SGHDT and CDR2 YYEEEE come from the germline V gene. V lost 0 bases to trimming and J lost 6 bases, with 16 bases between them. For the CDR3, the DNA is TGTGCCAGCAGCTTGGATTTGGGGTCACGCGCCAATGAGCAGTTCTTC. This encodes CASSLDLGSRANEQFF.

The chain joins TRBV6-1 to TRBJ2-7; 7 bases align to TRBD2. The V gene end was trimmed by 5 bases and the J gene end by 2 bases; junction bases not matched to a gene: 6. Germline V gives CDR1 MNHNS, CDR2 SASEGT. The CDR3 runs to 14 residues. The CDR3 sequence is CASSNSGPPYEQYF. CDR3 coding DNA: TGTGCCAGCAGTAATAGCGGGCCCCCCTACGAGCAGTACTTC.

The rearrangement joins TRBV9 to TRBJ2-6, with D perhaps matching TRBD2 (5 bases). Trimming shortened V by 3 bases and J by 1 base, and 23 bases separated the two germline ends. Germline V gene data show CDR1 as SGDLS and CDR2 as YYNGEE. The CDR3 has 20 residues. CDR3 in DNA: TGTGCCAGCAGCGGGACCGTGGTTGAGGGAAGGATTTCTGGGGCCAACGTCCTGACTTTC. This translates into CASSGTVVEGRISGANVLTF.

The CDR3 DNA is TGTGCCAGTAGTACCGACAGGGTTTTTCAGCCCCAGCATTTT. As protein: CASSTDRVFQPQHF. This sequence joins TRBV19 and TRBJ1-5; 7 bases are a match to TRBD1. CDR1 is LNHDA and CDR2 is SQIVND in the germline V gene (reference sequence). The CDR3 sequence is 14 residues long. V lost 4 bases and J lost 6; bases outside the gene matches: 6.

The chain combines TRBV13 with TRBJ2-7; no definite D call. The CDR3 extends over 15 amino acids. Germline lookup yields CDR1 PRHDT and CDR2 FYEKMQ (reference sequence). V lost 0 bases and J lost 0, with 9 bases in between. Written as DNA, the CDR3 is TGTGCCAGCAGCTTAGGGACCACGCCCTCCTACGAGCAGTACTTC. This codes for CASSLGTTPSYEQYF. Using reference TRBV13 and TRBJ2-7 for the parts outside the CDR3, the full variable domain is AAGVIQSPRHLIKEKRETATLKCYPIPRHDTVYWYQQGPGQDPQFLISFYEKMQSDKGSIPDRFSAQQFSDYHSELNMSSLELGDSALYFCASSLGTTPSYEQYFGPGTRLTVT.

V and J are TRBV7-6 and TRBJ2-4; D unclear. The CDR3 sequence is 16 residues long. V gave up 1 base and J gave up 0 bases, with 10 bases separating them. Germline lookup yields CDR1 SGHVS and CDR2 FNYEAQ. CDR3 region: CASSLEAHLAKNIQYF. CDR3 DNA sequence: TGTGCCAGCAGCTTAGAGGCCCATTTAGCCAAAAACATTCAGTACTTC.

The chain is built from TRBV11-2 and TRBJ2-5; D is unclear. The J call is in doubt because the DNA end fits TRBJ2-7 better. This CDR3 has 13 residues. Germline CDR1 reads SGHAT; CDR2 reads FQNNGV. The CDR3 nucleotides are TGTGCCAGCAGCTTGTGGCGGATCTACGAGCAGTACTTC. Translation: CASSLWRIYEQYF.

The V call is TRBV19, the J call TRBJ2-1, with 8 nucleotides matching TRBD1. Germline V gene data show CDR1 as LNHDA and CDR2 as SQIVND (reference sequence). The CDR3 covers 13 residues. After removal of 7 bases from V and 6 bases from J, the junction contained 5 bases not matched to a gene. DNA for the CDR3: TGTGCCAGTACCCCACAGGGGGTCAATGAGCAGTTCTTC. Protein product: CASTPQGVNEQFF.

The CDR3 DNA reads as TGTGCCAGCAGCTCCCCCCAGGGGGGGCCGGAGACCCAGTACTTC. Its protein is CASSSPQGGPETQYF. The chain carries TRBV7-6 and TRBJ2-5; D assignment may be TRBD1 or TRBD2 (7 bases each). Germline V lookup: CDR1 SGHVS, CDR2 FNYEAQ. The CDR3 has 15 residues. V was cut by 4 bases and J by 5 bases, with 17 bases left in between.

The V and J genes are TRBV9 and TRBJ1-4, with D hard to call. This CDR3 is built from 16 residues. CDR1 is SGDLS and CDR2 is YYNGEE in the germline V gene. V shed 0 bases and J shed 0 bases, with 9 bases lying between them. The CDR3 bases are TGTGCCAGCAGCGTAGGAGCTACCCCAACTAATGAAAAACTGTTTTTT. Amino acids: CASSVGATPTNEKLFF. Full variable domain (outside the CDR3, taken from reference TRBV9 and TRBJ1-4): DSGVTQTPKHLITATGQRVTLRCSPRSGDLSVYWYQQSLDQGLQFLIQYYNGEERAKGNILERFSAQQFPDLHSELNLSSLELGDSALYFCASSVGATPTNEKLFFGSGTQLSVL.

Concerning this clone: Other DNA sequences in this specimen translate into the identical CDR3. The chain has TRBV27 and TRBJ1-1; no reliable D call. CDR3 length: 13 amino acids. The germline V and J ends were trimmed by 4 bases and 0 bases, with 6 bases remaining between them. Germline CDR1 reads MNHEY; CDR2 reads SMNVEV (reference sequence). As DNA, the CDR3 is TGTGCCAGCAGTTGGGCAGTGAACACTGAAGCTTTCTTT. Amino acid sequence: CASSWAVNTEAFF.

This clone has just one count. This chain joins TRBV5-4 and TRBJ1-1, with a possible D match to TRBD1 (6 bases). With 3 bases removed from V and 8 bases from J, the gap between germline ends came to 14 bases. Germline V lookup: CDR1 SGHNT, CDR2 YYREEE (reference sequence). The CDR3 has 13 amino acids. The chain's CDR3 is CASSSSRGKEAFF. The CDR3 DNA reads as TGTGCCAGCAGCTCCTCTAGGGGGAAGGAAGCTTTCTTT. The whole variable domain, remainder taken from reference TRBV5-4 and TRBJ1-1, is ETGVTQSPTHLIKTRGQQVTLRCSSQSGHNTVSWYQQALGQGPQFIFQYYREEENGRGNFPPRFSGLQFPNYSSELNVNALELDDSALYLCASSSSRGKEAFFGQGTRLTVV.

This chain connects TRBV7-9 to TRBJ2-1; TRBD2 aligns across 12 bases. The CDR3 covers 16 residues. From germline, CDR1 is SEHNR and CDR2 FQNEAQ (reference sequence). Trimming at V came to 2 bases and at J to 7 bases, leaving 6 bases not matched to a gene. The CDR3 reads CASSLRLAGVGNEQFF. The CDR3 DNA reads as TGTGCCAGCAGCTTAAGACTAGCGGGAGTAGGGAATGAGCAGTTCTTC.

In this sample, this clone turned up once. V gene TRBV10-2 combines with J gene TRBJ2-1; the match to TRBD1 covers 11 bases. This CDR3 spans 15 amino acids. The germline gives CDR1 WSHSY, CDR2 SAAADI. Losses at the gene ends were 6 bases for V and 6 bases for J; bases not matched to a gene: 7. The CDR3 region has the DNA TGCGCCAGCAGATCCGGGACAGGGGGTCGCAATGAGCAGTTCTTC. This codes for CASRSGTGGRNEQFF.

In its sample, this clone was seen once. The genes are TRBV28 and TRBJ2-2; 9 nucleotides agree with TRBD1. V shed 4 bases and J 6 bases; nucleotides not matched to a gene: 9. Germline V gene sequence: CDR1 MDHEN, CDR2 SYDVKM. The CDR3 consists of 16 residues. Here the CDR3 DNA reads TGTGCCAGCAGTTACACCGGACAGGGGACGTCCGGGGAGCTGTTTTTT. Protein sequence: CASSYTGQGTSGELFF.

The J gene is TRBJ1-6, the V gene TRBV6-5; a possible D gene is TRBD1 (5 bases). There are 13 residues in the CDR3. CDR1 and CDR2 from the germline V gene are MNHEY and SVGAGI. The ends were cut back, 5 bases at V and 7 bases at J, with 9 bases in the middle. The CDR3 nucleotides read TGTGCCAGCAGTCAGGGCCCCAATTCACCCCTCCACTTT. This encodes CASSQGPNSPLHF.

The chain is built from TRBV5-4 and TRBJ1-2; D remains ambiguous. From germline, CDR1 is SGHNT and CDR2 YYREEE (reference sequence). With 1 base removed from V and 4 bases from J, the gap between germline ends came to 11 bases. CDR3 length equals 14 residues. CDR3 sequence reads: CASSLWSDSYGYTF. CDR3 nucleotide sequence: TGTGCCAGCAGCTTGTGGTCGGATAGCTATGGCTACACCTTC.